Below are 24 T cell receptor beta chains sequenced from a single sample in a study of T-cell memory formation after mild COVID-19. TCRdb analysed the 5' RACE reads with MiXCR anew, one entry per CDR3 protein. The sample yields 400,000 to 500,000 distinct CDR3 sequences, around 19% seen once. Sequencing input: PBMCs or a T cell subset sorted from them (not recorded which). The receptors shown here come from an adult woman who had mild COVID-19 (a few samples of this study predate the infection). Cell type and time point are not known.

The chain carries TRBV5-6 and TRBJ1-2, with 7 bases aligning to TRBD1. Germline lookup yields CDR1 SGHDT and CDR2 YYEEEE. Losses at the gene ends were 2 bases for V and 6 bases for J; bases not matched to a gene: 7. This CDR3 region has 14 residues. The CDR3 reads CASSFRTGGHGYTF. The CDR3 DNA sequence: TGTGCCAGCAGCTTTCGGACAGGCGGACATGGCTACACCTTC.

This clonotype has just a few counts. This chain's CDR3 is CASSLARGGQETQYF. Here the CDR3 DNA reads TGTGCCAGCAGCTTAGCTAGGGGGGGCCAAGAGACCCAGTACTTC. This sequence joins TRBV7-6 and TRBJ2-5; perhaps TRBD2 as D (7 bases). The CDR3 loop spans 15 amino acids. Trimming shortened V by 0 bases and J by 1 base, and 9 bases separated the two germline ends. Germline CDR1 and CDR2: SGHVS and FNYEAQ. The full variable domain, rest sourced from reference TRBV7-6 and TRBJ2-5, is GAGVSQSPRYKVTKRGQDVALRCDPISGHVSLYWYRQALGQGPEFLTYFNYEAQQDKSGLPNDRFSAERPEGSISTLTIQRTEQRDSAMYRCASSLARGGQETQYFGPGTRLLVL.

This clonotype has more than one count but fewer than ten. V usage is TRBV3-1 and J usage is TRBJ2-5; 7 bases align to TRBD2. CDR1 and CDR2 (germline): LGHDT, YNNKEL (reference sequence). The CDR3 length is 17 residues. V dropped 0 bases and J dropped 5; count of bases not matched to a gene: 12. The CDR3 sequence is CASSQDMMTGGAETQYF. The CDR3 nucleotides read TGTGCCAGCAGCCAAGATATGATGACGGGAGGAGCCGAGACCCAGTACTTC.

This clonotype appeared a few times. In nucleotides, the CDR3 is TGTGCCAGCAGTCGGGGAGGGACTAGGCAAGAGACCCAGTACTTC. Translation: CASSRGGTRQETQYF. The V call is TRBV5-4, the J call TRBJ2-5, with 8 bases matching TRBD2. Germline V lookup: CDR1 SGHNT, CDR2 YYREEE (reference sequence). The V and J ends lost 5 bases and 2 bases, in that order; junction bases with no gene match: 8. The CDR3 covers 15 residues.

This clonotype has a handful of counts. The chain is built from TRBV7-9 and TRBJ1-3; no clear D. The CDR3 has 17 residues. The V end lost 0 bases, the J end lost 0 bases, and 12 bases lay between the germline ends. In germline, CDR1 is SEHNR, CDR2 FQNEAQ (reference sequence). CDR3 residues: CASSLASGNPSGNTIYF. The CDR3 region has the DNA TGTGCCAGCAGCTTAGCGTCGGGTAACCCCTCTGGAAACACCATATATTTT.

This clonotype has just a few counts. V and J are TRBV7-9 and TRBJ1-1; D possibly corresponds to TRBD1 (5 bases). Germline CDR1 SEHNR, CDR2 FQNEAQ (reference sequence). CDR3 length: 13 residues. V lost 7 bases and J 1 base, leaving 10 bases between the germline ends. This CDR3 reads CASKDGGNTEAFF. The CDR3 DNA follows: TGTGCCAGCAAAGACGGGGGGAACACTGAAGCTTTCTTT. Full variable domain (remainder filled in from reference TRBV7-9 and TRBJ1-1): DTGVSQNPRHKITKRGQNVTFRCDPISEHNRLYWYRQTLGQGPEFLTYFQNEAQLEKSRLLSDRFSAERPKGSFSTLEIQRTEQGDSAMYLCASKDGGNTEAFFGQGTRLTVV.

This clonotype was detected a few times. The chain has TRBV20-1 and TRBJ1-2; the D gene is possibly TRBD1 (5 bases). The V gene's germline CDR1 is DFQATT and CDR2 SNEGSKA (reference sequence). Trimming took 2 bases from V and 6 from J, leaving 10 bases between them. This CDR3 is built from 12 residues. CDR3 residues: CSARWGWDGYTF. CDR3 DNA sequence: TGCAGTGCTAGATGGGGCTGGGATGGCTACACCTTC.

The table lists this clonotype with a few counts. The chain joins TRBV5-5 to TRBJ2-1, with TRBD2 matching 7 bases. The germline CDR1 and CDR2 sequences are SGHKS and YYEKEE (reference sequence). The CDR3 loop spans 17 amino acids. Trimming took 0 bases from V and 0 from J; bases not matched to a gene: 6. CDR3 bases: TGTGCCAGCAGCTTGGACTTGGCGGGGGACTCCTACAATGAGCAGTTCTTC. Protein product: CASSLDLAGDSYNEQFF. Full variable domain (outside the CDR3, taken from reference TRBV5-5 and TRBJ2-1): DAGVTQSPTHLIKTRGQQVTLRCSPISGHKSVSWYQQVLGQGPQFIFQYYEKEERGRGNFPDRFSARQFPNYSSELNVNALLLGDSALYLCASSLDLAGDSYNEQFFGPGTRLTVL.

This rearrangement joins TRBV6-5 to TRBJ2-3; 9 bases map to TRBD2. Germline trimming cut 0 bases from V and 3 bases from J; bases unmatched to any gene: 7. In germline, CDR1 is MNHEY, CDR2 SVGAGI. This CDR3 is built from 17 residues. The CDR3: CASSYSWSGGRTDTQYF. Written as DNA, the CDR3 is TGTGCCAGCAGTTACTCGTGGAGCGGGGGGAGAACAGATACGCAGTATTTT.

This clonotype was counted many times. The rearrangement links TRBV7-8 to TRBJ1-2, with D hard to call. The CDR3 runs to 13 residues. Per the germline V gene, CDR1 is SGHVS and CDR2 is FQNEAQ. V was shortened by 3 bases and J by 1 base, with 6 bases between the two germline ends. The CDR3 region is CASSLAHNYGYTF. The CDR3, as DNA: TGTGCCAGCAGCTTGGCCCATAACTATGGCTACACCTTC.

This clonotype turned up a few times. V and J are TRBV20-1 and TRBJ2-7; TRBD2 is a possible D gene (5 bases). Germline values: CDR1 DFQATT, CDR2 SNEGSKA (reference sequence). The CDR3 is made up of 14 amino acids. The germline V and J ends were trimmed by 4 bases and 3 bases, with 16 bases remaining between them. Here the CDR3 reads CSATSRRGYYEQYF. In DNA, the CDR3 is TGCAGTGCTACCTCCCGCCGGGGATACTACGAGCAGTACTTC.

This clonotype was seen a few times. The chain carries TRBV7-8 and TRBJ2-7; D is possibly TRBD2 (5 bases). CDR1 is SGHVS and CDR2 is FQNEAQ in the germline V gene. The germline V and J ends were trimmed by 4 bases and 6 bases, with 16 bases remaining between them. The CDR3 has 14 amino acids. CDR3 nucleotide sequence: TGTGCCAGCAGCTCGAGGGAGCTCGTAGTCGAGCAGTACTTC. Encoded protein: CASSSRELVVEQYF.

V is TRBV20-1 and J is TRBJ2-1, with D perhaps matching TRBD1 (5 bases). Trimming stripped 0 bases from V and 6 bases from J, with 18 bases between. The CDR3 runs to 16 residues. From germline, CDR1 is DFQATT and CDR2 SNEGSKA (reference sequence). The CDR3 region has the DNA TGCAGTGCTAGAGAATTTATTAGGGGATCTGCCAATGAGCAGTTCTTC. It is translated as CSAREFIRGSANEQFF.

This clonotype turned up a few times. The chain is built from TRBV6-5 and TRBJ1-2; 7 positions match TRBD1. The CDR3 is 13 amino acids. The germline CDR1 and CDR2 sequences are MNHEY and SVGAGI. Trimming at V came to 5 bases and at J to 8 bases, leaving 8 bases not matched to a gene. The CDR3 DNA sequence: TGTGCCAGCAGTAAACAGGGGTCTGGGGGCTACACCTTC. Translated, it gives CASSKQGSGGYTF.

There are a few counts of this clonotype. The chain carries TRBV3-1 and TRBJ2-2, with TRBD2 identical over 9 bases. Germline V gene lookup returns CDR1 LGHDT and CDR2 YNNKEL (reference sequence). Germline trimming cut 0 bases from V and 3 bases from J; bases unmatched to any gene: 2. This CDR3 is 16 amino acids long. The CDR3 region is CASSQDLAGYTGELFF. In DNA form, the CDR3 reads TGTGCCAGCAGCCAAGACCTAGCGGGGTACACCGGGGAGCTGTTTTTT.

This chain connects TRBV2 to TRBJ1-4; 7 nucleotides align to TRBD1. This CDR3 contains 16 residues. V lost 2 bases, J lost 4 bases, and 7 bases stayed unmatched. CDR1 and CDR2 (germline): SNHLY, FYNNEI. CDR3: CASSELTGTFNEKLFF. The CDR3 nucleotides read TGTGCCAGCAGTGAATTGACAGGGACGTTTAATGAAAAACTGTTTTTT.

The chain recombines TRBV7-9 with TRBJ2-2; 8 nucleotides align to TRBD1. This CDR3 comprises 14 residues. J gave up 6 bases and V 10 bases, and 10 bases lay outside the gene matches. Germline loops: CDR1 SEHNR, CDR2 FQNEAQ (reference sequence). The CDR3 DNA follows: TGTGCCACCCAGCTGGACAGGGTCGCCGGGGAGCTGTTTTTT. Translated: CATQLDRVAGELFF.

This clonotype was picked up a small number of times. V and J are TRBV24-1 and TRBJ2-3; 8 bases align to TRBD2. Germline V gene lookup returns CDR1 KGHDR and CDR2 SFDVKD. J gave up 3 bases and V 3 bases, and 4 bases lay outside the gene matches. This CDR3 has 15 amino acids. The CDR3 region is CATSDSGGLTDTQYF. The CDR3 DNA follows: TGTGCCACCAGTGATAGCGGGGGCCTGACAGATACGCAGTATTTT.

This clonotype was seen more than once but under ten times. The rearrangement links TRBV5-1 to TRBJ2-7, with 8 bases lining up with TRBD1. Germline V gives CDR1 SGHRS, CDR2 YFSETQ. Trimming at V came to 4 bases and at J to 3 bases, leaving 6 bases not matched to a gene. This CDR3 comprises 14 residues. The CDR3 is CASSERTGNYEQYF. CDR3 sequence (DNA): TGCGCCAGCAGCGAAAGGACAGGGAACTACGAGCAGTACTTC. The complete variable domain, with remaining parts taken from reference TRBV5-1 and TRBJ2-7, reads KAGVTQTPRYLIKTRGQQVTLSCSPISGHRSVSWYQQTPGQGLQFLFEYFSETQRNKGNFPGRFSGRQFSNSRSEMNVSTLELGDSALYLCASSERTGNYEQYFGPGTRLTVT.

The chain joins TRBV7-9 to TRBJ2-1; the D gene is possibly TRBD1 (5 bases). The CDR3 is 15 residues long. Germline V gene lookup returns CDR1 SEHNR and CDR2 FQNEAQ (reference sequence). V was trimmed by 2 bases and J by 6 bases, leaving 14 bases between them. This CDR3 is CASSLPVGQGNEQFF. CDR3 DNA: TGTGCCAGCAGCTTACCGGTTGGGCAGGGCAATGAGCAGTTCTTC.

The CDR3 nucleotides read TGTGCCAGCAGCCAAGATAAACTAGCCGGGCCAGATACGCAGTATTTT. This encodes CASSQDKLAGPDTQYF. The chain joins TRBV3-1 to TRBJ2-3, with TRBD2 as a possible D gene (6 bases). CDR3 length: 16 amino acids. Trimming cost V 0 bases and J 4 bases, with 14 bases left between them. Germline V gene lookup returns CDR1 LGHDT and CDR2 YNNKEL (reference sequence).

Only a few counts were recorded for this clonotype. The V call is TRBV6-5, the J call TRBJ1-3; the D gene is possibly TRBD1 (5 bases). V lost 2 bases, J lost 2 bases, and 10 bases lay in between. Germline assignment: CDR1 MNHEY and CDR2 SVGAGI. There are 15 residues in the CDR3. CDR3 DNA sequence: TGTGCCAGCAGTTACGGGTCGGGGGCTGGAAACACCATATATTTT. It specifies CASSYGSGAGNTIYF.

The gene calls are TRBV14 and TRBJ1-1; the D gene is possibly TRBD1 (5 bases). CDR3 length equals 13 residues. Per germline, CDR1 SGHDN and CDR2 FVKESK. Trimming cost V 2 bases and J 10 bases, with 14 bases left between them. The CDR3 protein is CASSQQGTLRAFF. In DNA, the CDR3 is TGTGCCAGCAGCCAACAGGGTACCTTGAGAGCTTTCTTT.

The chain employs TRBV6-4 and TRBJ2-2, with D hard to call. The length of the CDR3 is 15 residues. Germline assignment: CDR1 MRHNA and CDR2 SNTAGT. V was trimmed by 4 bases and J by 1 base, leaving 10 bases between them. The chain's CDR3 is CASSANEGNTGELFF. CDR3 in DNA: TGTGCCAGCAGTGCCAACGAAGGGAACACCGGGGAGCTGTTTTTT.